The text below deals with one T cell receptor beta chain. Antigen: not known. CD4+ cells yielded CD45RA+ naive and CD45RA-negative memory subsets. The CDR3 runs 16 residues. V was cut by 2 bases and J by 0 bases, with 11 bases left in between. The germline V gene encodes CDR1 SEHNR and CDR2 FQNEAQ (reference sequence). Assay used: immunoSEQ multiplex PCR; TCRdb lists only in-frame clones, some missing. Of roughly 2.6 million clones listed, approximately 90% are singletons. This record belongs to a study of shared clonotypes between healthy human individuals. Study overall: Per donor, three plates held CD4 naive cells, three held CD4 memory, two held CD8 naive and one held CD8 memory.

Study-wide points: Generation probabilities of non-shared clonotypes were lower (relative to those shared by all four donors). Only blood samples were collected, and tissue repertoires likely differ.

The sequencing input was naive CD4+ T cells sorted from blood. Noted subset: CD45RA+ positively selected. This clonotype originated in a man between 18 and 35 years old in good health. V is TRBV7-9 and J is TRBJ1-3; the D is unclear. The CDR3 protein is CASSLLKPSSGNTIYF. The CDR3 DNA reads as TGTGCCAGCAGCTTACTTAAGCCGAGCTCTGGAAACACCATATATTTT.